These 6 T cell receptor beta chains were sequenced from one sample in a study of cytomegalovirus exposure and HLA in healthy donors. With 60 Vbeta and 13 Jbeta primers, the PCR was carried out. Repertoires were generated with immunoSEQ multiplex PCR, while TCRdb's copy carries only in-frame clones and drops some. The listing contains some 83,000 clones. The source material was PBMCs. Receptor source: a woman aged 25 to 39 in good health and CMV-seronegative.

The gene calls are TRBV10-2 and TRBJ2-7; D unclear. V lost 10 bases to trimming and J lost 0 bases, with 13 bases between them. Germline CDR1 WSHSY, CDR2 SAAADI. The CDR3 is made up of 13 amino acids. The CDR3 spells CATRQSSSYEQYF. The CDR3 DNA reads TGCGCCACTAGGCAGAGCAGCTCCTACGAGCAGTACTTC.

The genes are TRBV29-1 and TRBJ1-1; 8 nucleotides agree with TRBD1. Germline V lookup: CDR1 SQVTM, CDR2 ANQGSEA. This CDR3 comprises 15 residues. J was trimmed by 0 bases and V by 5 bases; bases with no gene match: 8. The CDR3, as DNA: TGCAGCGTTCTAGACAGGGGTTCCATGAACACTGAAGCTTTCTTT. Translated: CSVLDRGSMNTEAFF.

V usage is TRBV19 and J usage is TRBJ1-1, with D possibly being TRBD1 (5 bases). V lost 2 bases and J lost 4, with 8 bases in between. Per germline, CDR1 LNHDA and CDR2 SQIVND (reference sequence). CDR3 length: 13 amino acids. The CDR3 bases are TGTGCCAGTAGTATAACGGGGGGCACTGAAGCTTTCTTT. It codes for CASSITGGTEAFF.

V gene TRBV2 combines with J gene TRBJ1-5; 7 nucleotides match TRBD1. This CDR3 is 14 amino acids long. Germline V lookup: CDR1 SNHLY, CDR2 FYNNEI. V was clipped by 4 bases and J by 9 bases; unmatched bases: 9. The CDR3 DNA sequence: TGTGCCAGCAGTGGAGCTCAGGGGGGCTGGCCCCAGCATTTT. It is translated as CASSGAQGGWPQHF.

V is TRBV6-4 and J is TRBJ2-7; 8 positions agree with TRBD1. The germline V gene encodes CDR1 MRHNA and CDR2 SNTAGT. Trimming at V came to 6 bases and at J to 2 bases, leaving 6 bases not matched to a gene. The CDR3 is made up of 14 amino acids. The CDR3: CASRGTGFAYEQYF. The CDR3 DNA reads as TGTGCCAGCAGGGGGACAGGCTTTGCCTACGAGCAGTACTTC.

This rearrangement joins TRBV7-2 to TRBJ2-3; the match to TRBD2 covers 9 bases. Germline CDR1 reads SGHTA; CDR2 reads FQGNSA. The CDR3 is 16 amino acids. Germline trimming cut 6 bases from V and 0 bases from J; bases unmatched to any gene: 7. The CDR3 DNA sequence: TGTGCCAGCAGGGTAGACGCGGGGGGGAGCACAGATACGCAGTATTTT. Translated, it gives CASRVDAGGSTDTQYF.